The sample holds one count of the clone carrying this TCR beta chain. This CDR3 is built from 14 residues. Trimming took 7 bases from V and 6 from J, leaving 16 bases between them. The germline V gene encodes CDR1 LNHDA and CDR2 SQIVND (reference sequence). Clones were sequenced by immunoSEQ multiplex PCR, and TCRdb holds only the in-frame ones, with some missing. The sample has tens of thousands of clones; 65% to 85% are singletons. The data were taken from a study of blood T cell repertoires in COVID-19. Sequencing was carried out using peripheral blood. The sequence was collected from a woman between 55 and 75 years old with acute or convalescent COVID-19. The chain carries TRBV19 and TRBJ2-1; D remains unclear. The CDR3 region is CASNPGRTVNEQFF. CDR3 nucleotide sequence: TGTGCCAGTAATCCAGGCCGAACCGTCAATGAGCAGTTCTTC.